The clone carrying this T cell receptor beta chain is a singleton in its sample. V gave up 2 bases and J gave up 5 bases, with 9 bases separating them. Germline CDR1 is LNHNV and CDR2 is YYDKDF (reference sequence). CDR3 size: 13 residues. This sample is drawn from a study of blood T cell repertoires in COVID-19. Across the study: Sites across the United States, Italy and Spain contributed samples from acute and convalescent COVID-19. The cDNA or gDNA used as material had been derived from T cells, B-cell-depleted T cells, or PBMCs.

As originally analysed: Reference gene primer amplification gave nucleated cell count estimates. Assay: immunoSEQ multiplex PCR; the TCRdb copy retains only in-frame clones and omits some. The DNA was the basis for D and trimming; V, J and clone size are from that table. The profile shows about 190,000 clones, 88% of them singletons. The sample taken for sequencing was peripheral blood. V and J are TRBV15 and TRBJ1-2, with D possibly being TRBD1 (5 bases). The receptor was derived from a man aged 25 to 40 with acute or convalescent COVID-19. The chain's CDR3 is CATSRQGIYGYTF. The CDR3 bases are TGTGCCACCAGCAGACAGGGCATTTATGGCTACACCTTC.